Described below is a single TCR beta chain sequence and its context. Its target is not known. The data are from a study of immune cell composition in non-small cell lung cancer. The study's findings and limits: TIL tumour reactivity correlated with maximal tumour-associated clone frequency in adenocarcinoma. Squamous lung tumours showed higher top 10 clone scores and clonality than adenocarcinomas. Squamous carcinomas (approximately 75%) more often had tumour-associated clones >0.5% than adenocarcinomas (around 33%).

CDR1 is SGHRS, CDR2 YFSETQ, per germline. V was clipped by 4 bases and J by 10 bases; unmatched bases: 18. This CDR3 comprises 17 residues. TCRdb's copy holds only in-frame clones and misses some; the assay was immunoSEQ multiplex PCR. The sample shows over 3,000 clones, approximately 70% of them seen only once. Sequencing input: lung tumor tissue. This clonotype was obtained from a human donor with non-small cell lung cancer. This chain connects TRBV5-1 to TRBJ2-1; 9 nucleotides align to TRBD2. CDR3 region: CASSNQKREEPGWEQFF. CDR3 DNA: TGCGCCAGCAGCAACCAAAAGCGGGAGGAGCCTGGTTGGGAGCAGTTCTTC.